This paragraph covers one T cell receptor (beta chain) sequence. The data derive from a study of blood T cell repertoires in COVID-19. Study-wide context: The samples span acute and convalescent COVID-19 from the United States, Italy and Spain. T cells, B-cell-depleted T cells, or PBMCs provided the cDNA or gDNA that served as material.

The CDR3 runs 16 residues. Germline CDR1 is GTSNPN and CDR2 is SVGIG (reference sequence). The V segment lost 1 base and the J segment 2 bases; nucleotides outside the gene matches: 9. The assay was immunoSEQ multiplex PCR, and TCRdb's table has in-frame clones only and misses some. This table holds roughly 34,000 clones, around 80% found once. The sample taken for sequencing was peripheral blood. The sequence was obtained from an elderly man with acute or convalescent COVID-19. The chain recombines TRBV30 with TRBJ2-3, with 7 bases matching TRBD2. CDR3 residues: CAWSGFTGTNTDTQYF. The CDR3 DNA is TGTGCCTGGAGTGGCTTCACCGGGACTAACACAGATACGCAGTATTTT.